This paragraph covers one TCR beta chain sequence. The sample is drawn from a study of blood T cell repertoires in COVID-19. Study as a whole: T cells, B-cell-depleted T cells, or PBMCs supplied cDNA or gDNA.

Losses at the gene ends were 0 bases for V and 5 bases for J; bases not matched to a gene: 5. Germline-derived CDR1 and CDR2 are SGHRS and YFSETQ. The CDR3 length is 14 residues. Clones were read by immunoSEQ multiplex PCR, and TCRdb kept only the in-frame ones, dropping some. This sample has 450,000 to 500,000 clones, with around 85% found just once. The sample was peripheral blood. The chain has TRBV5-1 and TRBJ2-7; 7 bases are a match to TRBD2. This clonotype was obtained from a human donor in a cohort sampled during active COVID-19. The CDR3 protein is CASSLASGGDEQYF. CDR3 in DNA: TGCGCCAGCAGCTTGGCCAGTGGGGGGGACGAGCAGTACTTC.